This T cell receptor beta chain is drawn from a study of shared clonotypes between healthy human individuals. Overall study findings and caveats: Naive subsets generally had larger estimated richness than memory subsets.

CD45RO-negative, CCR7-selected cells formed the naive CD8 fraction, which excluded terminally differentiated effector memory CD45RA+ cells. V dropped 8 bases and J dropped 2; count of bases not matched to a gene: 8. CDR3 size: 14 residues. Germline CDR1 is MNHEY and CDR2 is SMNVEV (reference sequence). Per sorted-subset replicate PCR, input was roughly 200 ng DNA, representing some 30,000 T cell genomes. The repertoire was sequenced with immunoSEQ multiplex PCR; TCRdb's copy has only in-frame clones and lacks some. The sample contains millions of clones, approximately 94% of which appear only once. In its sample, this clone was seen once. Its antigen is undetermined.

The clonotype originates from a man aged 18-30 years in good health. Sequenced sample: naive CD8+ T cells sorted from blood. This chain uses TRBV27 with TRBJ2-7; 8 bases match TRBD1. The CDR3 DNA sequence: TGTGCCAGCGGGTGGACAGGGACACCCTACGAGCAGTACTTC. It yields the protein CASGWTGTPYEQYF.